This T cell receptor beta chain came from a study of blood T cell repertoires in COVID-19. About the study: The United States, Italy and Spain supplied acute and convalescent COVID-19 samples. T cells, B-cell-depleted T cells, or PBMCs provided the cDNA or gDNA that served as material.

This CDR3 contains 13 residues. The V gene's germline CDR1 is MDHEN and CDR2 SYDVKM. Trimming cost V 2 bases and J 7 bases, with 11 bases left between them. Original analysis: Amplification of reference gene primers was used by the study to estimate nucleated cell counts. Only in-frame clones appear in the TCRdb table, and some are missing; sequencing was by immunoSEQ multiplex PCR. That table gives V, J and clone size, and the DNA gave D and trimming. Found here are 100,000 to 110,000 clones, approximately 89% of them singletons; the top ten hold 2% to 2.5%. This chain connects TRBV28 to TRBJ1-1; D not certain. The sequencing sample was made of peripheral blood. This receptor was taken from a man aged 50-59 years with active COVID-19. The CDR3 region is CASSLAGAGEAFF. CDR3 sequence (DNA): TGTGCCAGCAGTTTAGCCGGAGCGGGTGAAGCTTTCTTT.